This entry features one TCR beta chain sequence. The antigen is not known. This sample is drawn from a study of T cells in localized non-small cell lung cancer. The CDR3 is made up of 16 amino acids. Trimming took 4 bases from V and 5 from J; bases not matched to a gene: 12. The germline gives CDR1 SGDLS, CDR2 YYNGEE. Study-level results: A raised T cell density in blood coincided with lengthier overall survival. Tumor trailed uninvolved adjacent lung in T cell clonality, which peaked there. Because researchers sequenced only one region of the tumor, heterogeneity is still possible.

Using immunoSEQ multiplex PCR, the repertoire was profiled, and TCRdb retains in-frame clones only, with some absent. The table has some 20,000 clones, 65% to 90% seen once. The TCR comes from a man between 40 and 70 years old with stage I lung adenocarcinoma. Here the sequenced sample was peripheral blood, taken before any cancer treatment. The J gene is TRBJ2-5, the V gene TRBV9; TRBD1 aligns across 9 bases. The CDR3 nucleotides are TGTGCCAGCAGCTCCGGGACAGGGTTTGGAGCGGAGACCCAGTACTTC. Amino acids: CASSSGTGFGAETQYF.